A selection of T cell receptor beta chains follows, all from one sample in a study of blood T cell repertoires in COVID-19. Profiling relied on immunoSEQ multiplex PCR, and the TCRdb table lists in-frame clones only, not all of them. The sample contains 150,000 or so clones, approximately 78% of which appear only once. The specimen sequenced was peripheral blood. These receptors all come from a human donor with acute or convalescent COVID-19. The donor label of this sample is uncertain. The CDR3 runs from the conserved cysteine through the conserved F or W. Each record gives: D gene, V gene, clone size, J gene, CDR3 DNA, CDR3 protein. D genes are given only for firm matches. Rows may omit the clone size; those that give it use once, few, many or a size class.

d_call: .
v_call: TRBV2
clone_size: .
j_call: TRBJ2-1
cdr3_nt: TGTGCCAGCCTTATCCGCAATGAGCAGTTCTTC
cdr3_aa: CASLIRNEQFF

d_call: TRBD1
v_call: TRBV4-1
clone_size: few
j_call: TRBJ1-6
cdr3_nt: TGCGCCAGCAGCCAAGTAGACAGGGAAAATTCACCCCTCCACTTT
cdr3_aa: CASSQVDRENSPLHF

d_call: TRBD2
v_call: TRBV4-3
clone_size: .
j_call: TRBJ2-7
cdr3_nt: TGCGCCAGCAGCCAAGGGCCTAGCGGGGGGTCCTACGAGCAGTACTTC
cdr3_aa: CASSQGPSGGSYEQYF

d_call: .
v_call: TRBV7-8
clone_size: few
j_call: TRBJ2-5
cdr3_nt: TGTGCCAGCACCTCCCTCCGGGGCCAAGAGACCCAGTACTTC
cdr3_aa: CASTSLRGQETQYF

d_call: .
v_call: TRBV3-1/TRBV3-2
clone_size: many
j_call: TRBJ2-3
cdr3_nt: TGTGCCAGCAGCCAAGCGTTTGGCGGGCAGTATTTT
cdr3_aa: CASSQAFGGQYF

d_call: .
v_call: TRBV7-9
clone_size: .
j_call: TRBJ2-7
cdr3_nt: TGTGCCAGCAGCTTAGGACTGGGGTCGGGGAAGGAGTACTTC
cdr3_aa: CASSLGLGSGKEYF

d_call: TRBD1
v_call: TRBV18
clone_size: .
j_call: TRBJ1-3
cdr3_nt: TGTGCCAGCTCCTCGGACAGGGGAAACACCATATATTTT
cdr3_aa: CASSSDRGNTIYF

d_call: TRBD1
v_call: TRBV4-1
clone_size: .
j_call: TRBJ1-2
cdr3_nt: TGCGCCAGCAGCCAAGACGAACAGGGGGCTTACTATGGCTACACCTTC
cdr3_aa: CASSQDEQGAYYGYTF

d_call: TRBD1
v_call: TRBV6-5
clone_size: few
j_call: TRBJ1-1
cdr3_nt: TGTGCCAGCGGACTACAGGGGACCACTGAAGCTTTCTTT
cdr3_aa: CASGLQGTTEAFF

d_call: TRBD1
v_call: TRBV2
clone_size: .
j_call: TRBJ2-5
cdr3_nt: TGTGCCAGCGGATCCCGGACAGGGGAAGAGACCCAGTACTTC
cdr3_aa: CASGSRTGEETQYF

d_call: TRBD1
v_call: TRBV9
clone_size: .
j_call: TRBJ1-4
cdr3_nt: TGTGCCAGCAGCGGACGGGACAGGTATAATGAAAAACTGTTTTTT
cdr3_aa: CASSGRDRYNEKLFF

d_call: TRBD1
v_call: TRBV7-7
clone_size: medium-sized
j_call: TRBJ2-5
cdr3_nt: TGTGCTAGCAGCTTAGGTCGAGGGGGCTTCCAAGAGACCCAGTACTTC
cdr3_aa: CASSLGRGGFQETQYF

d_call: .
v_call: TRBV5-1
clone_size: .
j_call: TRBJ2-5
cdr3_nt: TGCGCCAGCAGCTTCCCCGGGTTTGAGACCCAGTACTTC
cdr3_aa: CASSFPGFETQYF

d_call: TRBD1
v_call: TRBV18
clone_size: .
j_call: TRBJ2-7
cdr3_nt: TGTGCCAGCTCCCGCCGGGACAGGGTATCGAACGAGCAGTACTTC
cdr3_aa: CASSRRDRVSNEQYF

d_call: TRBD1
v_call: TRBV12-5
clone_size: .
j_call: TRBJ1-2
cdr3_nt: TGTGCTAGTGGTTTGGACGACAGGGTAGGGGGCTACACCTTC
cdr3_aa: CASGLDDRVGGYTF

d_call: TRBD1
v_call: TRBV7-2
clone_size: few
j_call: TRBJ1-1
cdr3_nt: TGTGCCAGCAGCTTAAGGGGTCTGACAGGGGGCCATGAAGCTTTCTTT
cdr3_aa: CASSLRGLTGGHEAFF

d_call: .
v_call: TRBV4-2
clone_size: once
j_call: TRBJ1-5
cdr3_nt: TGTGCCAGCAGCCACCTCTCAGAAGGCAATCAGCCCCAGCATTTT
cdr3_aa: CASSHLSEGNQPQHF

d_call: TRBD1
v_call: TRBV10-3
clone_size: .
j_call: TRBJ1-2
cdr3_nt: TGTGCCATCAGCCCCGGGACAGGGCATGGCTACACCTTC
cdr3_aa: CAISPGTGHGYTF

d_call: .
v_call: TRBV6-2/TRBV6-3
clone_size: once
j_call: TRBJ2-7
cdr3_nt: TGTGCCAGCAGTGACCCGGGGGTCTACGAGCAGTACTTC
cdr3_aa: CASSDPGVYEQYF

d_call: .
v_call: TRBV18
clone_size: .
j_call: TRBJ2-7
cdr3_nt: TGTGCCAGCTCACCAAGGAGGGACAGTTCCCCCAACGAGCAGTACTTC
cdr3_aa: CASSPRRDSSPNEQYF

d_call: TRBD1
v_call: TRBV19
clone_size: .
j_call: TRBJ1-5
cdr3_nt: TGTGCCAGTAGTATACGGGACAGGGGCGATCAGCCCCAGCATTTT
cdr3_aa: CASSIRDRGDQPQHF

d_call: .
v_call: TRBV27
clone_size: .
j_call: TRBJ2-7
cdr3_nt: TGTGCCAGCAGTTTAAGGGGACTGCCGCCCAACGAGCAGTACTTC
cdr3_aa: CASSLRGLPPNEQYF